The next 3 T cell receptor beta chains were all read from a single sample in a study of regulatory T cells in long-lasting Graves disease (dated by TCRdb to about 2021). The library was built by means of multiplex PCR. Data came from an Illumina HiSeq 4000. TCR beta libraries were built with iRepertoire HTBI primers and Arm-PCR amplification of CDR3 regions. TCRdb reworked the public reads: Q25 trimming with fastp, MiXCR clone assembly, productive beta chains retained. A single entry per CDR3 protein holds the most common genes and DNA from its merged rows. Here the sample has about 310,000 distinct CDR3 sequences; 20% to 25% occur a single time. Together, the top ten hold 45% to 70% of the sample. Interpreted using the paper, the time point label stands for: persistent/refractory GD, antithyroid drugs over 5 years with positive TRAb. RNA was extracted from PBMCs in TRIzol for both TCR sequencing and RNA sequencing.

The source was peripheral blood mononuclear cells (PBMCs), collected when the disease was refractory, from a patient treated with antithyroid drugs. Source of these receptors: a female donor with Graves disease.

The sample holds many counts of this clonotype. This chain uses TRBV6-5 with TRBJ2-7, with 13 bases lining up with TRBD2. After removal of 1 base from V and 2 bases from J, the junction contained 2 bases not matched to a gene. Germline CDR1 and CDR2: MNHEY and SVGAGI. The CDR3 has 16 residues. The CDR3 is CASSYLLAGGTYEQYF. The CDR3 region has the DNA TGTGCCAGCAGTTACTTACTAGCGGGAGGGACCTACGAGCAGTACTTC.

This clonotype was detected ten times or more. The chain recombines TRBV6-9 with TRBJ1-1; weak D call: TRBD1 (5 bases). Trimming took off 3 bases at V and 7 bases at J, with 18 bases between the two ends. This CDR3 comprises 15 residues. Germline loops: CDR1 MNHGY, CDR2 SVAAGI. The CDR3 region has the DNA TGTGCCAGCAGTTACCTGCAGGGCCCGATCCATGAAGCTTTCTTT. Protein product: CASSYLQGPIHEAFF.

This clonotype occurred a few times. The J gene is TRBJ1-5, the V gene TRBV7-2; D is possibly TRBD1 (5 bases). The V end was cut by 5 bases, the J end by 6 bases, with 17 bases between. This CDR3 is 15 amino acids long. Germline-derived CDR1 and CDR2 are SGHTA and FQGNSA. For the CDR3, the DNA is TGTGCCAGCAGCGCCGGGCAGGGAGGCGGTCAGCCCCAGCATTTT. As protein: CASSAGQGGGQPQHF. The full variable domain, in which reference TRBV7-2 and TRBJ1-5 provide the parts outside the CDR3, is GAGVSQSPSNKVTEKGKDVELRCDPISGHTALYWYRQSLGQGLEFLIYFQGNSAPDKSGLPSDRFSAERTGGSVSTLTIQRTQQEDSAVYLCASSAGQGGGQPQHFGDGTRLSIL.